What follows are 10 T cell receptor beta chains derived from one specimen sequenced in a study of T cells in Graves' hyperthyroidism and ophthalmopathy. TCR beta CDR3 sequences were amplified from RNA transcripts. During a first-round RT-PCR of the TCR CDR3, the HTBI primer set was used. TCRdb analysed the multiplex PCR reads with MiXCR anew, one entry per CDR3 protein. The table shows 45,000 or so distinct CDR3 sequences, with 45% to 50% occurring only once. The sequencing sample was made of peripheral blood or thyroid tissue (not recorded which). These receptors all come from a woman aged 45-60 years with Graves' hyperthyroidism.

This clonotype was counted many times. This sequence joins TRBV28 and TRBJ1-5; no firm D call. The CDR3 consists of 14 residues. V was clipped by 2 bases and J by 7 bases, with 12 bases between them. Germline CDR1 and CDR2: MDHEN and SYDVKM. The CDR3 sequence is CASSLTRERQPQHF. The CDR3 DNA reads TGTGCCAGCAGTTTAACCCGGGAACGGCAGCCCCAGCATTTT.

The chain is built from TRBV10-2 and TRBJ1-1, with 12 bases matching TRBD1. The CDR3 has 16 residues. CDR1 and CDR2 from the germline V gene are WSHSY and SAAADI. The junction had 11 bases not matched to a gene; V was cut back by 5 bases and J by 7 bases. DNA of the CDR3: TGCGCCAGCAGTACACCGGGACAGGGGGCCGAGGTTGAAGCTTTCTTT. It codes for CASSTPGQGAEVEAFF.

This chain uses TRBV6-1 with TRBJ1-1, with D perhaps matching TRBD1 (6 bases). The CDR3 runs to 13 residues. The germline gives CDR1 MNHNS, CDR2 SASEGT. Deletions cut 7 bases from V and 7 bases from J, with 16 bases between. The DNA for the CDR3 is TGTGCCAGCAATAGGGGGGCTCCATATGAAGCTTTCTTT. It encodes CASNRGAPYEAFF.

The chain carries TRBV20-1 and TRBJ2-3, with 12 bases that match TRBD2. This CDR3 has 14 residues. From germline, CDR1 is DFQATT and CDR2 SNEGSKA (reference sequence). The J segment lost 3 bases and the V segment lost 6 bases, leaving 4 bases of the junction unmatched. CDR3 coding DNA: TGCAGTGCCCCGGGACTAGCGGGTACAGATACGCAGTATTTT. Its translation is CSAPGLAGTDTQYF.

This clonotype showed up many times. V is TRBV20-1 and J is TRBJ2-3; 9 bases match TRBD2. The junction had 11 bases not matched to a gene; V was cut back by 4 bases and J by 6 bases. CDR1 is DFQATT, CDR2 SNEGSKA, per germline (reference sequence). The length of the CDR3 is 15 residues. The CDR3 is CSANSIAGDRDTQYF. The DNA for the CDR3 is TGCAGTGCTAATTCCATAGCGGGAGATAGGGATACGCAGTATTTT.

The rearrangement uses TRBV9 and TRBJ1-2, with D possibly being TRBD1 (5 bases). Trimming removed 2 bases at V and 4 bases at J, with 12 bases between. CDR3 length: 14 residues. The germline CDR1 and CDR2 sequences are SGDLS and YYNGEE. The CDR3: CASSVEGTAYGYTF. CDR3 bases: TGTGCCAGCAGCGTTGAGGGGACGGCCTATGGCTACACCTTC.

This clonotype was seen many times. The chain links TRBV20-1 to TRBJ1-2; TRBD1 might be the D (5 bases). There are 12 residues in the CDR3. Germline V gene lookup returns CDR1 DFQATT and CDR2 SNEGSKA (reference sequence). V lost 2 bases and J lost 7, with 11 bases in between. Here the CDR3 DNA reads TGCAGTGCTAGACTAGGGGATCGTGGCTACACCTTC. Its translation is CSARLGDRGYTF.

This clonotype was counted at least ten times. The V call is TRBV29-1, the J call TRBJ2-3; 7 bases line up with TRBD1. V was clipped by 2 bases and J by 5 bases; unmatched bases: 7. This CDR3 region has 14 residues. Germline CDR1 SQVTM, CDR2 ANQGSEA. DNA for the CDR3: TGCAGCGTTGAAAGGAACAGGGGCGAAGATACGCAGTATTTT. Encoded protein: CSVERNRGEDTQYF.

A few counts support this clonotype. A single base separates this from a much larger clone, so it may be a read error. The chain combines TRBV7-9 with TRBJ2-3; D tentatively reads TRBD1 or TRBD2 (5 bases each). Germline CDR1 SEHNR, CDR2 FQNEAQ (reference sequence). This CDR3 spans 15 amino acids. The CDR3 loop reads CVSSQGTSAQDTQYF. For the CDR3, the DNA is TGTGTCAGCAGCCAAGGGACCAGTGCGCAAGATACGCAGTATTTT.

The chain combines TRBV10-3 with TRBJ2-7; 12 bases line up with TRBD1. The V segment lost 6 bases and the J segment 7 bases; nucleotides outside the gene matches: 7. This CDR3 comprises 14 residues. Germline V gene data show CDR1 as ENHRY and CDR2 as SYGVKD. The CDR3 DNA is TGTGCCATCAGCACGGGACAGGGGGCGCGGGAGCAGTACTTC. Translated, it gives CAISTGQGAREQYF.